This is a list of T cell receptor beta chains from one sample in a study of blood T cell repertoires in COVID-19. TCRdb's table, derived via immunoSEQ multiplex PCR, lists solely in-frame clones and lacks some. The sample records a few hundred thousand clones, approximately 90% being singletons. What was sequenced was PBMCs or T cells enriched from blood (not recorded which). These receptors were obtained from a woman aged 18-29 years who had recovered from COVID-19. The CDR3 runs from the conserved cysteine through the conserved F or W. A D gene is named only where the DNA matches it firmly. Part of the rows lack a size; the others show once, few, many or a class for expanded clones.

J: TRBJ2-7
V: TRBV7-2
D: TRBD2
size: -
DNA: TGTGCCAGCAGCTCAACTAGCGGGGGGACCTACGAGCAGTACTTC
CDR3: CASSSTSGGTYEQYF

J: TRBJ2-2
V: TRBV7-9
D: -
size: -
DNA: TGTGCCAGCAGCTTACAGAATCACGGGGAGCTGTTTTTT
CDR3: CASSLQNHGELFF

J: TRBJ2-5
V: TRBV19
D: TRBD1
size: -
DNA: TGTGCCAGCGATCCTGGACAGGGGGTAGAGACCCAGTACTTC
CDR3: CASDPGQGVETQYF

J: TRBJ2-7
V: TRBV11-2
D: TRBD1
size: -
DNA: TGTGCCAGCAGCTATTCCGGGACAGCTTACGAGCAGTACTTC
CDR3: CASSYSGTAYEQYF

J: TRBJ1-5
V: TRBV19
D: -
size: -
DNA: TGTGCCAGTAGTAGCGGGGGCAGGCCCCAGCATTTT
CDR3: CASSSGGRPQHF

J: TRBJ1-1
V: TRBV4-1
D: -
size: -
DNA: TGCGCCAGCAGCCCTCGACAGAACCCTGAAGCTTTCTTT
CDR3: CASSPRQNPEAFF

J: TRBJ1-2
V: TRBV19
D: TRBD1
size: -
DNA: TGTGCCACCCGGGACAGGCTCTATGGCTACACCTTC
CDR3: CATRDRLYGYTF

J: TRBJ2-3
V: TRBV2
D: -
size: -
DNA: TGTGCCAGCAATGGCGGGTTCACAGATACGCAGTATTTT
CDR3: CASNGGFTDTQYF

J: TRBJ2-1
V: TRBV7-8
D: -
size: few
DNA: TGTGCCAGCAGTAGGGGCGTGAGCTCCTACAATGAGCAGTTCTTC
CDR3: CASSRGVSSYNEQFF

J: TRBJ1-4
V: TRBV5-1
D: -
size: -
DNA: TGCGCCAGCAGCTTAGGTGGGGCGCAGACTAATGAAAAACTGTTTTTT
CDR3: CASSLGGAQTNEKLFF

J: TRBJ2-3
V: TRBV19
D: TRBD2
size: -
DNA: TGTGCCAGTCAGTACGGGGGGGCAGATACGCAGTATTTT
CDR3: CASQYGGADTQYF

J: TRBJ2-1
V: TRBV28
D: -
size: -
DNA: TGTGCGCAGGGGGAGCAGTTCTTC
CDR3: CAQGEQFF

J: TRBJ2-3
V: TRBV5-1
D: TRBD1
size: -
DNA: TGCGCCAGCAGCTTCCAGGGGGCTAAAGATACGCAGTATTTT
CDR3: CASSFQGAKDTQYF

J: TRBJ1-6
V: TRBV5-1
D: TRBD1
size: -
DNA: TGCGCCAGCAGCCACGACAGGGAAGGATTTAATTCACCCCTCCACTTT
CDR3: CASSHDREGFNSPLHF

J: TRBJ1-4
V: TRBV9
D: -
size: -
DNA: TGTGCCAGCAGCGTAGGAGGCATTCTTAATGAAAAACTGTTTTTT
CDR3: CASSVGGILNEKLFF

J: TRBJ1-2
V: TRBV3-1/TRBV3-2
D: TRBD1
size: -
DNA: TGTGCCAGCAGCCCCGCCGGGACAGGGGGCGGCTACACCTTC
CDR3: CASSPAGTGGGYTF

J: TRBJ2-1
V: TRBV3-1/TRBV3-2
D: TRBD2
size: -
DNA: TGTGCCAGCAGGGGGGGACTAGCGGTTAATAATGAGCAGTTCTTC
CDR3: CASRGGLAVNNEQFF

J: TRBJ2-7
V: TRBV30
D: TRBD1
size: -
DNA: TGTGCCTGGGCCGGGACAGCTCCTACGAAGCAGTACTTC
CDR3: CAWAGTAPTKQYF

J: TRBJ2-1
V: TRBV7-3
D: -
size: -
DNA: TGTGCCAGCAGCTCCCGTGGAAACAGATTGAGCTCCTACAATGAGCAGTTCTTC
CDR3: CASSSRGNRLSSYNEQFF

J: TRBJ1-3
V: TRBV18
D: TRBD1
size: -
DNA: TGTGCCAGCTCACCACCAGGATTAGGGACAGCCTCTGGAAACACCATATATTTT
CDR3: CASSPPGLGTASGNTIYF

J: TRBJ1-1
V: TRBV5-1
D: TRBD1
size: few
DNA: TGCGCCAGCAGCTTAAGACAGGGTGGGACCTTCACTGAAGCTTTCTTT
CDR3: CASSLRQGGTFTEAFF

J: TRBJ1-3
V: TRBV6-5
D: -
size: -
DNA: TGTGCCAGCAGTTACCGACCCCCTGGTCGGGGAGACACCATATATTTT
CDR3: CASSYRPPGRGDTIYF

J: TRBJ2-1
V: TRBV29-1
D: TRBD1
size: -
DNA: TGCAGCGTTGACGAGACAGGGGTGAGCTACAATGAGCAGTTCTTC
CDR3: CSVDETGVSYNEQFF

J: TRBJ2-7
V: TRBV7-2
D: -
size: once
DNA: TGTGCCAGCAGCTTACGGAGGGACCTCTCCTACGAGCAGTACTTC
CDR3: CASSLRRDLSYEQYF

J: TRBJ1-4
V: TRBV30
D: TRBD1
size: -
DNA: TGTGCCTGGAGCAAACAGGGGGCGGGTGAAAAACTGTTTTTT
CDR3: CAWSKQGAGEKLFF

J: TRBJ1-6
V: TRBV2
D: -
size: once
DNA: TGTGCCAGCAAGGAGACAGGCCGGAATTCACCCCTCCACTTT
CDR3: CASKETGRNSPLHF

J: TRBJ1-5
V: TRBV19
D: -
size: once
DNA: TGTGCCAGTAGTATGACCGGGACTGGGTTTCGGCCCCAGCATTTT
CDR3: CASSMTGTGFRPQHF

J: TRBJ1-1
V: TRBV28
D: TRBD1
size: few
DNA: TGTGCCAGCAGTTTTGGACAGGGGGCGCGCCGAGCTTTCTTT
CDR3: CASSFGQGARRAFF

J: TRBJ1-5
V: TRBV19
D: -
size: few
DNA: TGTGCCAGTGCTACAACCGACAGTCAGCCCCAGCATTTT
CDR3: CASATTDSQPQHF

J: TRBJ1-1
V: TRBV3-1/TRBV3-2
D: -
size: few
DNA: TGTGCCAGCAGCCAAGCGCCTTTTGGAGTGGTGAACACTGAAGCTTTCTTT
CDR3: CASSQAPFGVVNTEAFF

J: TRBJ1-2
V: TRBV10-3
D: -
size: -
DNA: TGTGCCATCAGCAAGGGAGGGGAGGGCTACACCTTC
CDR3: CAISKGGEGYTF

J: TRBJ2-1
V: TRBV19
D: TRBD2
size: once
DNA: TGTGCCAGTAGTGCCCTAGCGGGAGTCCCTAAGTTCTTC
CDR3: CASSALAGVPKFF

J: TRBJ1-1
V: TRBV10-3
D: TRBD1
size: few
DNA: TGTGCCATTTCGAGGACAGGGAACACTGAAGCTTTCTTT
CDR3: CAISRTGNTEAFF

J: TRBJ1-6
V: TRBV7-8
D: -
size: -
DNA: TGTGCCAGCAGCCCCGCGAATTCACCCCTCCACTTT
CDR3: CASSPANSPLHF

J: TRBJ1-5
V: TRBV6-6
D: TRBD1
size: -
DNA: TGTGCCAGCAGTTCCGTCAACAGGGGGCGGCCCCAGCATTTT
CDR3: CASSSVNRGRPQHF